This TCR beta chain came from a study of blood T cells in healthy people across ages. Next came a second PCR, run for about 6 to 12 cycles, which used a sample-barcoded 5' primer along with a J-beta primer mix. The template-switch adaptor, which had 12 random nucleotides, put a tag on each cDNA molecule. TCRdb reprocessed the 5' RACE reads with MiXCR, giving one entry per CDR3 protein. The sample consists of 750,000 or so distinct CDR3 sequences, 25% of them appearing once. The data were also submitted as part of a second study, on T cells of mothers and their children.

The sample consisted of blood. The TCR originated in a boy aged 5-17 years in good health.

CDR3 DNA sequence: TGTGCCAGCAGTCCACGACTAGAAGCTGAGCAGTTCTTC. As protein: CASSPRLEAEQFF. V is TRBV6-1 and J is TRBJ2-1; D perhaps matches TRBD2 (6 bases). The CDR3 consists of 13 residues. Germline V gives CDR1 MNHNS, CDR2 SASEGT. The germline V and J ends were trimmed by 5 bases and 9 bases, with 14 bases remaining between them.